A single sample gave rise to the 29 T cell receptor beta chains below, sequenced in a study of Graves' ophthalmopathy and Graves' hyperthyroidism. Using RNA transcripts, the TCR beta CDR3 regions were amplified. HTBI primers were employed in first-round RT-PCR, then a second-round multiplex PCR followed. TCRdb re-called the multiplex PCR reads through MiXCR, storing one row per CDR3 protein. The data show a few hundred thousand distinct CDR3 sequences, about 35% seen once. The sequenced material came from peripheral blood or thyroid tissue (not recorded which). The receptors were gathered from an adult man with Graves' hyperthyroidism.

This chain joins TRBV11-1 and TRBJ2-7; D is perhaps TRBD1 (6 bases). The J call may not be correct, given that the DNA end is closer to TRBJ2-1. Germline assignment: CDR1 SGHAT and CDR2 FQDESV (reference sequence). The CDR3 sequence is 19 residues long. CDR3 nucleotides: TGTGCCAGCAGCCGCCGGGACACCCGAGGGAGAAAGTCCTACAATGAGCAGTTCTTC. Its translation: CASSRRDTRGRKSYNEQFF.

In this sample, this clonotype turned up many times. This chain links TRBV24-1 with TRBJ2-2; maybe TRBD1 (6 bases). CDR1 is KGHDR and CDR2 is SFDVKD in the germline V gene. The CDR3 length is 15 residues. V lost 1 base, J lost 5 bases, and 10 bases lay in between. The chain's CDR3 is CATSDFSGATGELFF. The DNA of the CDR3 is TGTGCCACCAGTGATTTTTCAGGGGCTACCGGGGAGCTGTTTTTT.

This clonotype was seen repeatedly, ten times or more. The chain has TRBV6-6 and TRBJ1-5; possibly TRBD1 for D (5 bases). Trimming cost V 8 bases and J 0 bases, with 11 bases left between them. CDR1 is MNHNY, CDR2 SVGAGI, per germline (reference sequence). This CDR3 region has 14 residues. CDR3 loop: CASEGLYSNQPQHF. CDR3 coding DNA: TGTGCCAGCGAGGGACTGTATAGCAATCAGCCCCAGCATTTT.

The chain recombines TRBV9 with TRBJ1-2; 7 nucleotides line up with TRBD1. V shed 3 bases, J shed 0 bases, and the junction held 8 bases outside the gene matches. Germline CDR1 SGDLS, CDR2 YYNGEE. This CDR3 has 16 residues. CDR3: CASSGDTQGANYGYTF. CDR3 coding DNA: TGTGCCAGCAGCGGAGATACGCAGGGGGCTAACTATGGCTACACCTTC.

The chain has TRBV10-3 and TRBJ2-7; 11 bases align to TRBD2. There are 18 residues in the CDR3. V gave up 0 bases and J gave up 6 bases; unmatched junction bases: 13. Germline V gives CDR1 ENHRY, CDR2 SYGVKD. This CDR3 is CAISESLTSGIVSSEQYF. The CDR3 nucleotides read TGTGCCATCAGTGAGTCTCTGACTAGCGGGATTGTCTCATCCGAGCAGTACTTC.

The chain couples TRBV25-1 to TRBJ1-1; possibly TRBD1 for D (5 bases). Germline lookup yields CDR1 MGHDK and CDR2 SYGVNS. There are 17 residues in the CDR3. The germline V and J ends were trimmed by 5 bases and 4 bases, with 23 bases remaining between them. CDR3 nucleotide sequence: TGTGCCAGCAGTTTACCCCGGGACGGAAGGGTAGGCACTGAAGCTTTCTTT. Amino acids: CASSLPRDGRVGTEAFF. The full variable domain, completed using reference TRBV25-1 and TRBJ1-1, is EADIYQTPRYLVIGTGKKITLECSQTMGHDKMYWYQQDPGMELHLIHYSYGVNSTEKGDLSSESTVSRIRTEHFPLTLESARPSHTSQYLCASSLPRDGRVGTEAFFGQGTRLTVV.

CDR3 in DNA: TGTGCCAGCAGCTTAGCAAGGAGCAATCAGCCCCAGTATTTT. It yields the protein CASSLARSNQPQYF. J is TRBJ1-5 and V is TRBV7-2; D remains unclear. With the DNA end fitting TRBJ2-3 better, the J assignment may be wrong. CDR3 length: 14 residues. Germline CDR1 is SGHTA and CDR2 is FQGNSA.

For this clonotype: A junction end diverges from the germline sequence, so it may reflect a read error. The CDR3 bases are TGTGCCAGCAGGCCACTTGGGACAGGGGATATCTATGGCTACACCTTC. Its translation: CASRPLGTGDIYGYTF. This chain uses TRBV5-1 with TRBJ1-2, with 10 bases matching TRBD1. This CDR3 spans 16 amino acids. Germline V gene lookup returns CDR1 SGHRS and CDR2 YFSETQ.

This clonotype was observed at least ten times. V and J are TRBV13 and TRBJ1-6, with D unresolved. The CDR3 sequence is 12 residues long. The V end lost 0 bases, the J end lost 17 bases, and 11 bases lay between the germline ends. The germline gives CDR1 PRHDT, CDR2 FYEKMQ (reference sequence). The CDR3 nucleotides read TGTGCCAGCAGCTTAGGCCGCCTTGCCGTCCACTTT. Translation: CASSLGRLAVHF. The full variable domain, rest sourced from reference TRBV13 and TRBJ1-6, is AAGVIQSPRHLIKEKRETATLKCYPIPRHDTVYWYQQGPGQDPQFLISFYEKMQSDKGSIPDRFSAQQFSDYHSELNMSSLELGDSALYFCASSLGRLAVHFGNGTRLTVT.

CDR3 amino acids: CASSSPDWGTGANVLTF. CDR3 bases: TGTGCCAGCAGCTCGCCAGATTGGGGCACTGGGGCCAACGTCCTGACTTTC. The chain employs TRBV9 and TRBJ2-6; D may be TRBD1 (5 bases). Trimming took off 4 bases at V and 2 bases at J, with 16 bases between the two ends. CDR1 is SGDLS and CDR2 is YYNGEE in the germline V gene. The CDR3 covers 17 residues.

The chain combines TRBV20-1 with TRBJ1-5, with a weak D call TRBD1 (6 bases). V lost 2 bases to trimming and J lost 14 bases, with 31 bases between them. Germline CDR1 DFQATT, CDR2 SNEGSKA (reference sequence). The CDR3 runs to 17 residues. The CDR3 nucleotides are TGCAGTGCTAGACCGAGCAGAGTTCGGGGGCCAAAGAGGGACGAGCATTTT. It encodes CSARPSRVRGPKRDEHF.

This sequence joins TRBV20-1 and TRBJ2-3, with a possible D match to TRBD2 (5 bases). This CDR3 has 15 amino acids. V dropped 3 bases and J dropped 4 bases, with 17 bases sitting between them. Germline CDR1 is DFQATT and CDR2 is SNEGSKA (reference sequence). The CDR3 bases are TGCAGTGCTAGTGGGAGTAGAACGCACCCAGATACGCAGTATTTT. This translates into CSASGSRTHPDTQYF.

This clonotype was seen many times. The rearrangement links TRBV24-1 to TRBJ2-2, with D unresolved. This CDR3 comprises 10 residues. Germline loops: CDR1 KGHDR, CDR2 SFDVKD. The ends were cut back, 6 bases at V and 6 bases at J, with 1 base in the middle. The chain's CDR3 is CATSPGELFF. CDR3 DNA: TGTGCCACCAGTCCCGGGGAGCTGTTTTTT.

DNA of the CDR3: TGTGCCAGCAGCTTAGTGGGGCGGGGGGGCGGCCTCAATGAGCAGTTCTTC. This encodes CASSLVGRGGGLNEQFF. The rearrangement uses TRBV7-9 and TRBJ2-1; 9 bases match TRBD2. The CDR3 loop spans 17 amino acids. Germline-derived CDR1 and CDR2 are SEHNR and FQNEAQ (reference sequence). V dropped 1 base and J dropped 6; count of bases not matched to a gene: 10.

Ten or more counts support this clonotype. V gene TRBV10-3 combines with J gene TRBJ1-5, with D possibly TRBD1 on 5 matching bases. V was cut by 4 bases and J by 5 bases, with 9 bases left in between. The CDR3 covers 13 residues. The V gene's germline CDR1 is ENHRY and CDR2 SYGVKD. For the CDR3, the DNA is TGTGCCATCAGTGGGGCAGGGCATCAGCCCCAGCATTTT. It translates to CAISGAGHQPQHF.

A note on this clonotype: This could be a read error, since a much larger clone is one nucleotide away. The chain uses TRBV13 and TRBJ2-7; 10 bases map to TRBD1. Germline CDR1 is PRHDT and CDR2 is FYEKMQ (reference sequence). The length of the CDR3 is 15 residues. CDR3 coding DNA: TGTGCCAGCAGCGCCGGGACAGGGGTCACCTACGGGCAGTACTTC. It is translated as CASSAGTGVTYGQYF.

This clonotype was picked up many times. V usage is TRBV6-1 and J usage is TRBJ1-3, with TRBD1 matching over 8 bases. Looked up from germline, CDR1 is MNHNS and CDR2 is SASEGT. The CDR3 extends over 15 amino acids. V shed 6 bases and J 7 bases; nucleotides not matched to a gene: 11. This CDR3 reads CASSRQGTFVNTIYF. The CDR3 DNA reads TGTGCCAGCAGCCGACAGGGGACTTTTGTGAACACCATATATTTT.

The rearrangement links TRBV12-3 or TRBV12-4 to TRBJ2-2, with 12 bases that match TRBD1. The V gene end was trimmed by 5 bases and the J gene end by 7 bases; junction bases not matched to a gene: 8. CDR3 length equals 16 residues. The CDR3 DNA reads TGTGCCAGCAGTGCCCCGGGACAGGGGGCCGGCGGGGAGCTGTTTTTT. Translating it yields CASSAPGQGAGGELFF.

In its sample, this clonotype was seen many times. J is TRBJ1-2 and V is TRBV2; 8 bases are shared with TRBD1. The CDR3 has 13 residues. The V and J ends lost 6 bases and 8 bases, in that order; junction bases with no gene match: 8. Germline CDR1 SNHLY, CDR2 FYNNEI. The CDR3 DNA reads as TGTGCCAGCAGCCGGGACAGGTCTCCCGGCTACACCTTC. Protein sequence: CASSRDRSPGYTF.

This clonotype occurred many times. This chain links TRBV9 with TRBJ1-1; D not resolved. CDR3 length: 14 residues. Trimming removed 2 bases at V and 6 bases at J, with 14 bases between. The germline V gene encodes CDR1 SGDLS and CDR2 YYNGEE. CDR3 nucleotides: TGTGCCAGCAGCGTGAGGACCAGCAAGCCTGAAGCTTTCTTT. Translated, it gives CASSVRTSKPEAFF.

This chain links TRBV10-3 with TRBJ2-7; 8 bases fit TRBD1. Per the germline V gene, CDR1 is ENHRY and CDR2 is SYGVKD. The J segment lost 2 bases and the V segment lost 0 bases, leaving 0 bases of the junction unmatched. CDR3 length: 14 residues. Here the CDR3 reads CAISESDRAYEQYF. The CDR3 bases are TGTGCCATCAGTGAGTCGGACAGGGCCTACGAGCAGTACTTC.

The CDR3 DNA follows: TGTGCCAGCTCACAAGATGTCGGATACGAGCAGTACTTC. Amino acid sequence: CASSQDVGYEQYF. The V call is TRBV18, the J call TRBJ2-7; D uncertain. Germline-derived CDR1 and CDR2 are KGHSH and LQKENI. The length of the CDR3 is 13 residues. V lost 4 bases and J lost 4, with 11 bases in between.

The J gene is TRBJ1-1, the V gene TRBV12-5, with 9 bases aligning to TRBD1. The CDR3 sequence is 14 residues long. V lost 5 bases, J lost 4 bases, and 5 bases stayed unmatched. CDR1 is LGHNT and CDR2 is FRNRAP in the germline V gene. The CDR3 loop is CASGHRGLSTEAFF. CDR3 DNA: TGTGCTAGTGGTCACAGGGGGCTGAGCACTGAAGCTTTCTTT.

This clonotype was counted at least ten times. The J gene is TRBJ1-1, the V gene TRBV5-1, with D possibly being TRBD1 (6 bases). The V gene's germline CDR1 is SGHRS and CDR2 YFSETQ. V lost 1 base and J lost 4, with 11 bases in between. This CDR3 region has 14 residues. The CDR3 nucleotides read TGCGCCAGCAGCTTGACAGGGTTCGGCACTGAAGCTTTCTTT. Translating it yields CASSLTGFGTEAFF.

V gene TRBV11-2 combines with J gene TRBJ1-2, with a weak D call TRBD1 (5 bases). The CDR3 covers 14 residues. CDR1 and CDR2 from the germline V gene are SGHAT and FQNNGV. Trimming shortened V by 1 base and J by 4 bases, and 10 bases separated the two germline ends. DNA for the CDR3: TGTGCCAGCAGCTTAGTCGGGGGGGTCTATGGCTACACCTTC. Translation: CASSLVGGVYGYTF.

This clonotype was detected ten times or more. The V call is TRBV11-2, the J call TRBJ2-5; 7 bases are shared with TRBD1. The ends lost 4 bases at V and 2 bases at J; junction bases unmatched: 10. There are 16 residues in the CDR3. CDR1 and CDR2 (germline): SGHAT, FQNNGV. This CDR3 is CASSSLRRRGQETQYF. The CDR3 DNA is TGTGCCAGCAGCTCCCTTAGGCGCAGGGGGCAAGAGACCCAGTACTTC.

This clonotype was seen only once. The CDR3 bases are TGCAGCGTTGAAGCCTCCTCCTGCAGTGTAGGTCAGGGCAATCAGCCCCAGCATTTT. This translates into CSVEASSCSVGQGNQPQHF. The chain recombines TRBV29-1 with TRBJ1-5; no clear D. This CDR3 comprises 19 residues. Trimming removed 1 base at V and 2 bases at J, with 24 bases between. CDR1 and CDR2 (germline): SQVTM, ANQGSEA.

Ten or more counts support this clonotype. V gene TRBV7-9 combines with J gene TRBJ1-2, with 12 bases fitting TRBD1. Trimming at V came to 4 bases and at J to 5 bases, leaving 8 bases not matched to a gene. The germline V gene has CDR1 SEHNR and CDR2 FQNEAQ (reference sequence). The CDR3 is 16 amino acids. In DNA form, the CDR3 reads TGTGCCAGCAGCTCGGGACAGGGGGCGTTGGATTATGGCTACACCTTC. Translating it yields CASSSGQGALDYGYTF. The variable domain in full, completed from reference TRBV7-9 and TRBJ1-2, reads DTGVSQNPRHKITKRGQNVTFRCDPISEHNRLYWYRQTLGQGPEFLTYFQNEAQLEKSRLLSDRFSAERPKGSFSTLEIQRTEQGDSAMYLCASSSGQGALDYGYTFGSGTRLTVV.

For this clonotype: Germline is not matched at one junction end, which may reflect a read error. The rearrangement joins TRBV7-9 to TRBJ2-7, with 8 bases identical to TRBD2. This CDR3 spans 16 amino acids. Germline CDR1 is SEHNR and CDR2 is FQNEAQ (reference sequence). The CDR3 region has the DNA TGCGCCAGCAGCCAAGCAAGGACTAGCATCACCTACGAGCAGTACTTC. Translating gives CASSQARTSITYEQYF.